The rows below give T cell receptor beta chains drawn from one sample of a study of cytomegalovirus exposure and HLA in healthy donors. Profiling relied on immunoSEQ multiplex PCR, and the TCRdb table lists in-frame clones only, not all of them. Of about 120,000 clones listed, around 86% are singletons. The sample comprised PBMCs. These receptors originate from a woman between 40 and 55 years old in good health and CMV-seronegative. CDR3s include the opening cysteine and the closing phenylalanine or tryptophan. The D gene is left open where the match is weak. The size of a clone is reported for some rows only, either as once, few or many, or as a class for expanded clones.

cdr3_aa cdr3_nt d_call j_call v_call clone_size
CASSGWDSISGNTIYF TGTGCCAGCAGTGGCTGGGACAGTATATCTGGAAACACCATATATTTT TRBD1 TRBJ1-3 TRBV25-1 .
CASSLRTSGRGEQYF TGTGCCAGCAGCTTAAGGACTAGCGGGAGGGGAGAGCAGTACTTC TRBD2 TRBJ2-5 TRBV5-6 once
CASSLGGHQPQHF TGTGCCAGCAGCTTAGGGGGGCACCAGCCCCAGCATTTT . TRBJ1-5 TRBV7-6 once
CASSFPLRLAGVTDTQYF TGTGCCAGCAGTTTCCCGCTCAGACTAGCGGGAGTGACAGATACGCAGTATTTT TRBD2 TRBJ2-3 TRBV28 .
CASSPGTGGSYEQYF TGTGCCAGCAGCCCCGGGACAGGGGGCTCCTACGAGCAGTACTTC TRBD1 TRBJ2-7 TRBV6-5 .
CASSVRSGETDTQYF TGTGCCAGCAGCGTGAGAAGCGGGGAGACAGATACGCAGTATTTT TRBD2 TRBJ2-3 TRBV9 once
CASYGQGSGDTQYF TGTGCCAGCTATGGACAGGGTTCGGGAGATACGCAGTATTTT TRBD1 TRBJ2-3 TRBV19 .
CASSRKAGGEETQYF TGTGCCAGCAGCAGAAAAGCGGGAGGGGAAGAGACCCAGTACTTC TRBD2 TRBJ2-5 TRBV7-3 once
CASSWKTGTGGSYEQYF TGCGCCAGCAGCTGGAAAACCGGGACAGGGGGCTCCTACGAGCAGTACTTC TRBD1 TRBJ2-7 TRBV5-1 .
CASSLSPSREGSLYF TGCGCCAGCAGCTTGTCCCCATCGCGGGAGGGCTCTCTGTACTTC TRBD2 TRBJ2-7 TRBV5-1 few
CASSLGTGLNEQFF TGTGCCAGCAGCCTAGGGACAGGGCTCAATGAGCAGTTCTTC TRBD1 TRBJ2-1 TRBV11-3 .
CASSPGQGVWTGELFF TGCGCCAGCAGCCCCGGACAGGGGGTATGGACCGGGGAGCTGTTTTTT TRBD1 TRBJ2-2 TRBV5-1 .
CASSSEVGDYSYEQYF TGTGCCAGCAGCTCAGAGGTTGGCGACTATTCCTACGAGCAGTACTTC . TRBJ2-7 TRBV5-8 .
CASSLRGQGQGTYNEQFF TGTGCCAGCAGCCTTCGGGGACAGGGTCAAGGGACCTACAATGAGCAGTTCTTC TRBD1 TRBJ2-1 TRBV7-6 .
CASSLGGDRGYEQYF TGCGCCAGCAGCTTGGGAGGGGACAGGGGCTACGAGCAGTACTTC TRBD1 TRBJ2-7 TRBV5-1 once
CASSIGQGQETQYF TGTGCCAGCAGTATCGGACAGGGACAAGAGACCCAGTACTTC TRBD1 TRBJ2-5 TRBV25-1 few
CASTPATQVHGPQHF TGTGCCAGTACCCCCGCGACGCAGGTTCATGGTCCCCAGCATTTT . TRBJ1-5 TRBV19 .
CASSEQRVRDNSPLHF TGTGCCAGCAGTGAACAGAGGGTCAGAGATAATTCACCCCTCCACTTT . TRBJ1-6 TRBV6-1 few
CAWDSNRGETQYF TGTGCCTGGGACTCCAATCGTGGGGAGACCCAGTACTTC . TRBJ2-5 TRBV30 .
CASSVGQGGLRNTIYF TGTGCCAGCAGTGTCGGACAGGGCGGGCTGAGAAACACCATATATTTT TRBD1 TRBJ1-3 TRBV6-1 .
CASSRPGLAGGPSTGELFF TGTGCCAGCAGCCGTCCCGGACTAGCGGGAGGGCCGTCCACCGGGGAGCTGTTTTTT TRBD2 TRBJ2-2 TRBV7-9 .
CASSHEVSVNNEQFF TGTGCCAGCAGCCACGAGGTCTCGGTGAACAATGAGCAGTTCTTC . TRBJ2-1 TRBV6-6 once
CASSLVGQGVNEQFF TGTGCCAGCAGCTTAGTCGGACAGGGAGTGAATGAGCAGTTCTTC TRBD1 TRBJ2-1 TRBV11-3 .
CASSPPSGRGKYNEQFF TGTGCCAGCAGCCCCCCTAGCGGGAGGGGAAAGTACAATGAGCAGTTCTTC TRBD2 TRBJ2-1 TRBV9 .
CAWSARGRRTEAFF TGTGCCTGGAGCGCCAGGGGCCGAAGGACTGAAGCTTTCTTT . TRBJ1-1 TRBV30 .
CASSFTVNTEAFF TGTGCCAGCAGCTTTACAGTGAACACTGAAGCTTTCTTT . TRBJ1-1 TRBV5-6 .
CASSRTGTSGRGGEQFF TGTGCCAGCAGCCGAACCGGGACTAGCGGGAGAGGTGGTGAGCAGTTCTTC TRBD2 TRBJ2-1 TRBV7-9 .
CASSSKETQYF TGTGCCAGCAGCTCCAAAGAGACCCAGTACTTC . TRBJ2-5 TRBV7-8 .